The subject of this entry is one TCR beta chain. The sample originates from a study of blood T cell repertoires in COVID-19. As for the study in general: T cells, B-cell-depleted T cells, or PBMCs provided the cDNA or gDNA that served as material.

Clones were read by immunoSEQ multiplex PCR, and TCRdb kept only the in-frame ones, dropping some. The table includes some 150,000 clones, roughly 90% detected once. Enrolled through a virtual design, the participants were between 18 and 89 years of age and came from around 25 US areas. Clinical history reported by participants formed the basis on which cohorts were assigned. CDR1 ENHRY and CDR2 SYGVKD come from the germline V gene. Trimming stripped 7 bases from V and 5 bases from J, with 7 bases between. The CDR3 contains 11 residues. This TCR was sampled from a woman in her 30s with acute COVID-19. Sample: PBMCs or T cells enriched from blood (not recorded which). The chain combines TRBV10-3 with TRBJ2-3, with D perhaps TRBD2 (5 bases). This CDR3 reads CAIKREDTQYF. The DNA of the CDR3 is TGTGCCATCAAGAGGGAAGATACGCAGTATTTT.